The clone carrying this TCR beta chain was picked up a small number of times. Antigen specificity is unknown. The V end was cut by 2 bases, the J end by 0 bases, with 10 bases between. The CDR3 sequence is 16 residues long. The germline CDR1 and CDR2 sequences are MDHEN and SYDVKM. Preparation of TCR beta libraries was done by quantitative 5'-RACE with molecular barcodes. TCRdb passed the 5' RACE reads through MiXCR, listing each CDR3 protein once. Of 200,000 to 300,000 distinct CDR3 sequences listed, roughly a third were seen once; the top ten hold roughly 4.2%. This sample is drawn from a study of CD8 T cells in ankylosing spondylitis. Study-wide points: Disease-linked clones were reportedly significantly enriched in matched ankylosing spondylitis synovial fluid. A TCR beta motif of 7 to 9 highly homologous variants seemed to mark ankylosing spondylitis blood.

The V gene is TRBV28, the J gene TRBJ1-4; D unclear. The sequencing input was blood, either unsorted or a sorted T cell fraction (not recorded which). This TCR was sampled from a male donor with ankylosing spondylitis or in good health (not recorded which). The DNA for the CDR3 is TGTGCCAGCAGTTTAGGACCGCTGGCAACTAATGAAAAACTGTTTTTT. It specifies CASSLGPLATNEKLFF.